The source of this T cell receptor (beta chain) is a study of cytomegalovirus exposure and HLA in healthy donors. The overall study: Findings of an earlier analysis included about 120 million unique TCR beta sequences from around 180 million T cells. General study findings and limits: Based on reports, TCR beta sequences accurately predicted HLA-A and HLA-B alleles for most subjects. Sequencing depth across donors, presence/absence analyses assumed, was roughly uniform.

The V and J ends lost 4 bases and 4 bases respectively, with 14 bases between them. CDR1 and CDR2 (germline): SNHLY, FYNNEI. The CDR3 consists of 15 residues. This clone came up a few times. Its specificity is unknown. PCR was performed using 60 Vbeta and 13 Jbeta primers. Here immunoSEQ multiplex PCR was the method, and the copy in TCRdb shows in-frame clones only, minus some. Of about 100,000 clones listed, roughly three quarters are singletons. Every donor was a healthy person donating bone marrow. This sequence originates from a male donor in good health and CMV-seropositive. V is TRBV2 and J is TRBJ2-1; TRBD2 might be the D (6 bases). Sample: PBMCs. The CDR3 reads CASSAGSAPYNEQFF. CDR3 bases: TGTGCCAGCAGTGCCGGGAGCGCACCATACAATGAGCAGTTCTTC.